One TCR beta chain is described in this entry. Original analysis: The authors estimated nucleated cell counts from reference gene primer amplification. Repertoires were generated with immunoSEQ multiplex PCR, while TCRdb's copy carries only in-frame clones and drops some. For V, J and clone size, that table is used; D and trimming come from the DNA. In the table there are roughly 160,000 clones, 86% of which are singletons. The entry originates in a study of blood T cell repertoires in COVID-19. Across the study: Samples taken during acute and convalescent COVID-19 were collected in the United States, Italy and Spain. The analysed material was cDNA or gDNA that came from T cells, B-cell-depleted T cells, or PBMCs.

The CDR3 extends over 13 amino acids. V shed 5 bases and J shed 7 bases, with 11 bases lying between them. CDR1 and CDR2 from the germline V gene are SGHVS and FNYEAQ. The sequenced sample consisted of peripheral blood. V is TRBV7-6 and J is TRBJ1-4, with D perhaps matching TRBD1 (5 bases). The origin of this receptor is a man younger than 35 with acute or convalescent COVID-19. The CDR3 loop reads CASSNGGTEKLFF. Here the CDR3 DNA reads TGTGCCAGCAGCAACGGGGGTACTGAAAAACTGTTTTTT.